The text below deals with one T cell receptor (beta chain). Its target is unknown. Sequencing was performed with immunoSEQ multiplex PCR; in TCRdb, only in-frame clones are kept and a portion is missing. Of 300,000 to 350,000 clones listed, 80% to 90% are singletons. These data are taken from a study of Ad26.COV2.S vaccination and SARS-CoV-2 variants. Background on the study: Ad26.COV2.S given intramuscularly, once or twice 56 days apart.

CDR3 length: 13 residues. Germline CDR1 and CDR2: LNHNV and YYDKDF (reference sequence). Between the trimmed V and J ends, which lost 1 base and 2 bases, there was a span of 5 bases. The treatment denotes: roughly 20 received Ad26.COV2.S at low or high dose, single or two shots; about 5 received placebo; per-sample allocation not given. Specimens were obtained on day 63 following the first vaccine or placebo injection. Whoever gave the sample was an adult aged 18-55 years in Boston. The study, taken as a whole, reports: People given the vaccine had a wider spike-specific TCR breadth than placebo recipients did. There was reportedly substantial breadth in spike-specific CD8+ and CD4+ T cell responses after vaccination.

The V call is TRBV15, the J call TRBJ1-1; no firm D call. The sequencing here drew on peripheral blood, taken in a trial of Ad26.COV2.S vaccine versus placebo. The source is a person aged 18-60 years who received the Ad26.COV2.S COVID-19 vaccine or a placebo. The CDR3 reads CATSRALNTEAFF. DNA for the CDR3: TGTGCCACCAGCAGAGCCCTAAACACTGAAGCTTTCTTT.